This T cell receptor (beta chain) was identified in a study of neurological immune-mediated disorders. Every sequencing run drew on 15-18 subjects and yielded over 200 million TCR-beta sequences. TCRdb itself ran the 5' RACE reads through MiXCR, one entry per CDR3 protein. The sample includes 15,000 to 20,000 distinct CDR3 sequences, about 7.5% seen only once; the top ten take around a sixth. This clonotype was found many times. The T cells used for sorted libraries numbered about 930,000, either CD4+ or CD8+. Germline CDR1 and CDR2: DFQATT and SNEGSKA (reference sequence). CDR3 length equals 16 residues. The V gene end was trimmed by 1 base and the J gene end by 4 bases; junction bases not matched to a gene: 7.

This TCR came from a woman aged 25-40 years with HTLV-1-associated myelopathy (HAM/TSP). The sample consisted of CD8+ T cells from blood. The chain is built from TRBV20-1 and TRBJ2-5; 12 nucleotides match TRBD2. CDR3 sequence: CSARGASGGASETQYF. The CDR3 coding sequence is TGCAGTGCTAGAGGGGCTAGCGGGGGGGCCTCAGAGACCCAGTACTTC.